This T cell receptor (beta chain) was sequenced in a study of blood T cell repertoires in COVID-19. Study-level background: Samples representing acute and convalescent COVID-19 were sourced from the United States, Italy and Spain. T cells, B-cell-depleted T cells, or PBMCs provided the cDNA or gDNA that served as material.

Germline-derived CDR1 and CDR2 are LNHDA and SQIVND (reference sequence). The CDR3 sequence is 18 residues long. Trimming cost V 4 bases and J 0 bases; bases outside gene matches: 7. Authors' processing steps: Using reference gene primer amplification, nucleated cell counts were estimated. The table came from immunoSEQ multiplex PCR; TCRdb's copy has only in-frame clones and leaves some out. V and J calls and clone size are as listed in that table; D and trimming were resolved from the DNA. The table records some 70,000 clones, over 75% of them present only once. The rearrangement joins TRBV19 to TRBJ2-2; 11 nucleotides align to TRBD2. This receptor was identified in a man in his fifties with acute or convalescent COVID-19. Sequencing was performed on peripheral blood. The CDR3 nucleotides read TGTGCCAGTAGTACGACTAGCGGGATCCCGGCGAACACCGGGGAGCTGTTTTTT. Translating it yields CASSTTSGIPANTGELFF.